The entry below describes one T cell receptor (beta chain). Its specific antigen is unknown. Base-call qualities are not available, and no considerably larger clone is one nucleotide away. From the cysteine through the phenylalanine, the CDR3 covers 14 amino acids. The entry retains the CDR3 DNA only, 42 bases that are in frame from base 1. Cut back by 0 bases and 3 bases, the V and J ends lie 10 bases apart. The germline V gene (reference sequence) gives CDR1 as SGHNT and CDR2 as YYREEE. The donors were healthy, HIV-negative adults who had no recently reported acute infections or vaccinations. Only Caucasian adults living in Nashville, Tennessee, USA were represented among the donors. Magnetic negative selection was used to enrich CD4+ T cells, after which naive cells were positively selected on CD45RA and the negative fraction became the memory subset. Blood was collected by leukapheresis, and PBMCs were isolated by Ficoll-Histopaque density gradient centrifugation and then cryopreserved in liquid nitrogen vapor phase. Analytical flow cytometry was used to check the purity and quantity of each magnetically sorted T cell population. From each sorted fraction, genomic DNA was isolated and quantified by UV absorbance on a Nanodrop 2000c.

This specimen belongs to a study of shared clonotypes between healthy human individuals (dated by TCRdb to 2020 to 2022). Turning to the overall study: A few men and a couple of women, aged 18 to 49 years, made up the cohort. Libraries were prepared and TCR repertoires were sequenced by different laboratories using diverse techniques, in order to increase sequencing depth and limit assay-specific biases. Per donor, three plates each were used for CD4 naive and CD4 memory, two for CD8 naive, and one for CD8 memory. Blood TCR repertoires of about 5 healthy adults were deeply sequenced to estimate repertoire size and the extent of clonotype sharing between individuals. Leukapheresis yielded between about 0.9 and 10 billion PBMCs per donor.

What the work shows at the level of the full study, not this receptor alone: Clonotypes shared by all four sorted-subset donors showed higher generation probabilities than non-shared clonotypes. When a handful of donors were compared, the shared fraction of clonotypes was about 5.4% for naive CD4, more than 3% for naive CD8, roughly 2.5% for memory CD4, and approximately 0.4% for memory CD8. Sampling was restricted to blood, and TCR repertoires in tissues likely differ from the TCR repertoires found in blood. Based on pairwise subsampling, the degree of clonotype sharing among donors was expected to be affected by sequencing depth. Because the study included only a small number of donors, the genetic and exposure-history diversity represented was limited. Incomplete sequencing was indicated by rarefaction of sorted-subset datasets, despite the large sequencing depth. Naive subsets generally had larger estimated clonotype richness than memory subsets.

Using the deep immunoSEQ assay, multiplex PCR amplified TCR CDR3 regions from genomic DNA. Genomic DNA extracted from each cell subset was distributed evenly over all wells of several immunoSEQ 96-well plates, and each plate served as one replicate. For sorted subsets, each replicate PCR was loaded with roughly 200 ng genomic DNA, equivalent to 30,000 to 35,000 T cell genomes. Purified libraries were quantified with a Qubit 3.0 fluorometer, sized on a Bioanalyzer 2100, and re-quantified with the KAPA Library Quantification kit. Every immunoSEQ 96-well plate was sequenced on a dedicated single-read 150-cycle Illumina NextSeq 550 flow cell. The original pipeline was this. Because only junctional sequences without quality scores were contained in the immunoSEQ output, filtering matching that applied to full-length reads could not be performed. Sequences were annotated with PyIR, a Python wrapper for IgBLAST v1.9, and V/J genes and CDR3 were assigned using IMGT germline references. Reads were filtered out if the reads had weak V/J assignments (E-value above 1e-6), no CDR3, stop codons, out-of-frame junctions, or ambiguous translated residues. V3J clonotypes were defined as sequences sharing the same inferred V gene, J gene, and CDR3 amino acid sequence. Percentage overlap between repertoires was computed as shared unique clonotypes divided by the size of the smaller repertoire. Three approaches were used to assess repertoire richness: RTK rarefaction, the Chao1 estimator, and Recon v2.1 estimates of unobserved clonotypes. Generation probabilities were computed with OLGA for all TCRbeta clonotypes obtained by the gDNA method from several donors. TCRdb re-hosts the immuneACCESS table, in-frame sequences only. Its copies lack some clones; in the studies checked, an unresolved V gene accounts for under half of them, and the cause for the rest is not known. V and J calls plus clone size are reproduced from that table; the DNA served to infer D and trimming. The sample profile shows roughly 200,000 clones; approximately 62% of them were found once. The top ten hold over 9.5% of the sample.

The sequence was obtained from a man aged 30 to 45 in good health. Sample: memory CD4+ T cells sorted from blood. The sample's cell subset or site label, in plain terms: CD45RA-negative fraction. The receptor chain draws on TRBV5-4 and TRBJ2-7, with the D call perhaps TRBD1 or TRBD2, as 5 bases match in each case. The bases are TGTGCCAGCAGCTTGGATGGGGGTTACTACGAGCAGTACTTC. Its protein reads: CASSLDGGYYEQYF.